Here is one T cell receptor (beta chain) with its context. Its antigen is not identified. Treatment here: roughly 10-day PBMC culture with coronavirus spike peptide pools or control peptides (ViraFEST assay). The Oncomine TCR Beta short-read assay sequenced DNA from cultured CD4+ T cells. MiXCR, applied by TCRdb to the PCR reads, yields one record per CDR3 protein. The sample holds under 5,000 distinct CDR3 sequences, around 21% seen once. This sample was included in a study of vaccination and CD4 T cells after COVID-19. Whole-study context: The study drew post-COVID samples a median around 100 days after diagnosis (range 35 to 161).

The germline V gene has CDR1 DFQATT and CDR2 SNEGSKA (reference sequence). The CDR3 spans 14 residues. The V end lost 3 bases, the J end lost 0 bases, and 9 bases lay between the germline ends. The gene calls are TRBV20-1 and TRBJ2-4; D possibly corresponds to TRBD2 (5 bases). The source of this sequence is a human donor who had recovered from COVID-19. The material sequenced was CD4+ T cells from blood, cultured in vitro, taken after SARS-CoV-2 vaccination. The CDR3 region is CSARWELAKNIQYF. The CDR3, as DNA: TGCAGTGCTAGGTGGGAGTTAGCCAAAAACATTCAGTACTTC.